These T cell receptor beta chains were read from a single sample in a study of response to subunit inactivated influenza vaccine. MiXCR, run by TCRdb on the RT-PCR reads, gives a single entry per CDR3 protein. The repertoire holds hundreds of thousands of distinct CDR3 sequences, with 15% to 18% as singletons. Sample: PBMCs from blood, taken 11 to 12 days after vaccination. The origin of the receptors is a man aged 50-60 years who received an inactivated influenza vaccine. CDR3s include the opening cysteine and the closing phenylalanine or tryptophan. D genes are given only for firm matches. Some rows have no size entry. The others give once, few or many, or a class for an expanded clone.

cdr3_length	clone_size	v_call	d_call	j_call	cdr3_nt	cdr3_aa
12	.	TRBV20-1	.	TRBJ1-3	TGCAGTGCTAGTGACTCTGGAAACACCATATATTTT	CSASDSGNTIYF
14	.	TRBV28	.	TRBJ2-3	TGTGCCAGCAGGCCGGGACGCCACACAGATACGCAGTATTTT	CASRPGRHTDTQYF
15	few	TRBV15	TRBD2	TRBJ2-1	TGTGCCACCAGCAGAATAGCGGGCTCCTACAATGAGCAGTTCTTC	CATSRIAGSYNEQFF
14	few	TRBV20-1	TRBD1	TRBJ2-3	TGCAGTGCTAGGTGGCGACAGGGGGTAAATACGCAGTATTTT	CSARWRQGVNTQYF
17	.	TRBV13	.	TRBJ2-7	TGTGCCAGCAGCCCCCCCCGCGGGACAGAAAGCTCCTACGAGCAGTACTTC	CASSPPRGTESSYEQYF
13	many	TRBV11-1	.	TRBJ2-5	TGTGCCAGCAGCTTCGGTCAGGAGGAGACCCAGTACTTC	CASSFGQEETQYF
14	.	TRBV19	.	TRBJ2-5	TGTGCCAGTAGTATGTGGGCTTATCAGGAGACCCAGTACTTC	CASSMWAYQETQYF
13	.	TRBV18	.	TRBJ1-3	TGTGCCAGCTCCGCCGACTCTGGAAACACCATATATTTT	CASSADSGNTIYF
15	few	TRBV5-1	.	TRBJ2-3	TGCGCCAGCAGCCTCGGGACGACCTTCACAGATACGCAGTATTTT	CASSLGTTFTDTQYF
16	.	TRBV25-1	TRBD1	TRBJ1-4	TGTGCCAGCAGTCCTGGACAGGGGGCGCCGGGTGAAAAACTGTTTTTT	CASSPGQGAPGEKLFF
16	.	TRBV7-2	.	TRBJ2-2	TGTGCCAGCAGCTTAAACCCCGGGGTAAACACCGGGGAGCTGTTTTTT	CASSLNPGVNTGELFF
15	.	TRBV5-1	TRBD1	TRBJ2-7	TGCGCCAGCCATGCGGGACAGGGGGCTGACTACGAGCAGTACTTC	CASHAGQGADYEQYF
14	.	TRBV12-3/TRBV12-4	.	TRBJ2-3	TGTGCCGCCGGCTTGGGGCCGAGCACAGATACGCAGTATTTT	CAAGLGPSTDTQYF
14	many	TRBV12-3/TRBV12-4	.	TRBJ1-6	TGTGCCAGCAGTTTGGGGCAGCGGAATTCACCCCTCCACTTT	CASSLGQRNSPLHF
14	.	TRBV6-1	TRBD1	TRBJ2-2	TGTGCCAGCTTTGACAGGGCGAACACCGGGGAGCTGTTTTTT	CASFDRANTGELFF
14	few	TRBV28	.	TRBJ1-5	TGTGCCAGCAGAAGGTCAGGGTCAAATCAGCCCCAGCATTTT	CASRRSGSNQPQHF
17	many	TRBV9	TRBD2	TRBJ2-3	TGTGCCAGCAGCTATCAACCCTACGGGAGGAGCACAGATACGCAGTATTTT	CASSYQPYGRSTDTQYF